One sample yielded the 32 T cell receptor beta chains listed below, sequenced in a study of blood T cell repertoires in COVID-19. Here immunoSEQ multiplex PCR was the method, and the copy in TCRdb shows in-frame clones only, minus some. The sample carries approximately 350,000 clones, over 80% recorded once. Sequenced input: PBMCs or T cells enriched from blood (not recorded which). Every receptor here comes from a woman aged 45 to 65 who had recovered from COVID-19.

This clone was detected once. The chain combines TRBV7-9 with TRBJ1-2, with 12 nucleotides matching TRBD1. V lost 7 bases and J lost 6; bases outside the gene matches: 12. Per the germline V gene, CDR1 is SEHNR and CDR2 is FQNEAQ (reference sequence). This CDR3 contains 16 residues. The CDR3 coding sequence is TGTGCCAGCACAAAAGCAGGAGGGACAGGGGGCCATGGCTACACCTTC. Amino acid sequence: CASTKAGGTGGHGYTF.

This chain connects TRBV5-1 to TRBJ2-7; TRBD2 might be the D (6 bases). V lost 2 bases, J lost 2 bases, and 11 bases lay in between. The CDR3 has 14 residues. CDR1 is SGHRS, CDR2 YFSETQ, per germline. This CDR3 is CASSFVRDPYEQYF. The CDR3, as DNA: TGCGCCAGCAGCTTCGTGCGGGATCCCTACGAGCAGTACTTC.

This sequence joins TRBV7-2 and TRBJ1-3, with D unresolved. The V gene's germline CDR1 is SGHTA and CDR2 FQGNSA. The length of the CDR3 is 16 residues. V lost 5 bases and J 3 bases, leaving 17 bases between the germline ends. CDR3: CASSPIRRAGGNTIYF. In nucleotides, the CDR3 is TGTGCCAGCAGCCCCATTCGGAGGGCTGGTGGAAACACCATATATTTT.

The genes are TRBV6-5 and TRBJ2-1; D is unclear. Trimming removed 6 bases at V and 3 bases at J, with 12 bases between. Germline loops: CDR1 MNHEY, CDR2 SVGAGI. This CDR3 is 14 amino acids long. CDR3 sequence: CASRQALDYNEQFF. In DNA, the CDR3 is TGTGCCAGCAGACAAGCTCTAGACTACAATGAGCAGTTCTTC.

This clone occurred a few times. Here the CDR3 DNA reads TGTGCCAGCAGCCGATCTTGGGGGGGTGGAGGGGACACTGAAGCTTTCTTT. It translates to CASSRSWGGGGDTEAFF. V usage is TRBV3-1 (or the pseudogene TRBV3-2) and J usage is TRBJ1-1, with TRBD1 as a possible D gene (5 bases). This CDR3 region has 17 residues. Trimming pared 4 bases from V and 3 bases from J, leaving 21 bases between. Germline CDR1 reads LGHDT; CDR2 reads YNNKEL (reference sequence).

This clone has just one count. The genes are TRBV4-3 and TRBJ2-7, with 9 bases fitting TRBD2. Germline CDR1 and CDR2: LGHNA and YSLEER. The CDR3 is made up of 15 amino acids. The trim removed 1 base at V and 4 bases at J, leaving 5 bases unmatched. CDR3 bases: TGCGCCAGCAGCCAAGGTGGTAGCGGGGGATACGAGCAGTACTTC. It yields the protein CASSQGGSGGYEQYF.

V gene TRBV30 combines with J gene TRBJ1-1, with TRBD1 matching over 7 bases. Per germline, CDR1 GTSNPN and CDR2 SVGIG (reference sequence). The ends lost 7 bases at V and 1 base at J; junction bases unmatched: 6. This CDR3 contains 13 residues. The CDR3, as DNA: TGTGCCTCCCAACAGGGGACGAACACTGAAGCTTTCTTT. It yields the protein CASQQGTNTEAFF.

The CDR3 here is CAWRRGLANNEQFF. CDR3 DNA sequence: TGTGCCTGGAGGAGGGGACTAGCGAACAATGAGCAGTTCTTC. V and J are TRBV30 and TRBJ2-1; 10 bases are shared with TRBD2. Germline-derived CDR1 and CDR2 are GTSNPN and SVGIG (reference sequence). V lost 3 bases to trimming and J lost 5 bases; unmatched junction nucleotides: 4. The CDR3 loop spans 14 amino acids.

The chain is built from TRBV5-1 and TRBJ1-1, with TRBD1 as a possible D gene (6 bases). The CDR3 runs 14 residues. Trimming stripped 4 bases from V and 10 bases from J, with 20 bases between. Germline lookup yields CDR1 SGHRS and CDR2 YFSETQ. The CDR3 coding sequence is TGCGCCAGCAGCATCGGACAGACGCTCGCGGTAGCTTTCTTT. It yields the protein CASSIGQTLAVAFF.

There are a few counts of this clone. This chain links TRBV18 with TRBJ1-1; 11 nucleotides line up with TRBD1. Germline CDR1 reads KGHSH; CDR2 reads LQKENI. This CDR3 comprises 14 residues. The V segment lost 3 bases and the J segment 6 bases; nucleotides outside the gene matches: 3. This CDR3 is CASSPGTGGAEAFF. For the CDR3, the DNA is TGTGCCAGCTCACCTGGGACAGGGGGGGCTGAAGCTTTCTTT.

As concerns this clone: Germline is not matched at one junction end, which may reflect a read error. The chain carries TRBV6-6 and TRBJ1-2; weak D call: TRBD1 (5 bases). The CDR3 spans 12 residues. CDR1 MNHNY and CDR2 SVGAGI come from the germline V gene (reference sequence). This chain's CDR3 is CAGSGGGYGYTF. In DNA, the CDR3 is TGTGCCGGCAGCGGGGGGGGCTATGGCTACACCTTC.

The chain is built from TRBV7-2 and TRBJ2-1; TRBD1 matches at 9 bases. The length of the CDR3 is 16 residues. Trimming at V came to 5 bases and at J to 7 bases, leaving 12 bases not matched to a gene. CDR1 SGHTA and CDR2 FQGNSA come from the germline V gene. The CDR3 region is CASSGRGQGIGNEQFF. CDR3 bases: TGTGCCAGCAGCGGGAGGGGACAGGGAATCGGGAATGAGCAGTTCTTC. Based on the CDR3 plus reference TRBV7-2 and TRBJ2-1, the full variable domain is GAGVSQSPSNKVTEKGKDVELRCDPISGHTALYWYRQSLGQGLEFLIYFQGNSAPDKSGLPSDRFSAERTGGSVSTLTIQRTQQEDSAVYLCASSGRGQGIGNEQFFGPGTRLTVL.

The chain recombines TRBV5-1 with TRBJ2-1, with D possibly TRBD2 on 6 matching bases. This CDR3 is built from 15 residues. Between the trimmed V and J ends, which lost 4 bases and 8 bases, there was a span of 19 bases. The germline gives CDR1 SGHRS, CDR2 YFSETQ. CDR3 nucleotide sequence: TGCGCCAGCAGCCTGACGGGAGTTCCGCCCCATGAGCAGTTCTTC. This translates into CASSLTGVPPHEQFF.

This rearrangement joins TRBV30 to TRBJ1-2; D gene unclear. Germline loops: CDR1 GTSNPN, CDR2 SVGIG (reference sequence). The V end lost 3 bases, the J end lost 3 bases, and 20 bases lay between the germline ends. The CDR3 consists of 16 residues. CDR3 residues: CAWSSTTRGLHYGYTF. CDR3 in DNA: TGTGCCTGGAGCTCGACCACGCGCGGTCTACACTATGGCTACACCTTC.

In its sample, this clone was seen a few times. V and J are TRBV6-5 and TRBJ1-5; perhaps TRBD1 as D (6 bases). The V end was cut by 8 bases, the J end by 2 bases, with 10 bases between. This CDR3 comprises 13 residues. Germline V lookup: CDR1 MNHEY, CDR2 SVGAGI. The CDR3 sequence: CASGGIGNQPQHF. DNA of the CDR3: TGTGCCAGCGGGGGCATAGGCAATCAGCCCCAGCATTTT.

J is TRBJ1-1 and V is TRBV18; D is ambiguous. The CDR3 runs to 13 residues. V was trimmed by 8 bases and J by 0 bases, leaving 10 bases between them. Germline V lookup: CDR1 KGHSH, CDR2 LQKENI. In DNA, the CDR3 is TGTGCCAGCGGAGGAGGTCTGAACACTGAAGCTTTCTTT. As protein: CASGGGLNTEAFF.

The chain uses TRBV6-6 and TRBJ1-5; D possibly corresponds to TRBD1 (6 bases). V lost 5 bases and J lost 10, with 21 bases in between. The CDR3 is 15 residues long. Germline lookup yields CDR1 MNHNY and CDR2 SVGAGI (reference sequence). The CDR3: CASSVEQGSFGPQHF. The CDR3 DNA reads as TGTGCCAGCAGTGTAGAACAGGGCTCCTTTGGCCCCCAGCATTTT.

This clone was seen a few times. The chain couples TRBV9 to TRBJ1-5, with D perhaps TRBD1 (5 bases). With 4 bases removed from V and 4 bases from J, the gap between germline ends came to 15 bases. Germline CDR1 SGDLS, CDR2 YYNGEE. CDR3 length: 15 amino acids. DNA for the CDR3: TGTGCCAGCAGCACCAGCGACAGCCCAAATCAGCCCCAGCATTTT. Translation: CASSTSDSPNQPQHF.

The chain carries TRBV2 and TRBJ1-1; D possibly corresponds to TRBD1 (6 bases). The CDR3 contains 16 residues. The germline V and J ends were trimmed by 3 bases and 5 bases, with 19 bases remaining between them. Germline-derived CDR1 and CDR2 are SNHLY and FYNNEI. The CDR3 region is CASSDMRRGLGTEAFF. As DNA, the CDR3 is TGTGCCAGCAGTGACATGCGCAGGGGCTTGGGAACTGAAGCTTTCTTT.

This chain links TRBV5-5 with TRBJ1-2; 8 bases map to TRBD1. Trimming removed 0 bases from V and 7 bases from J; junction bases left unmatched: 5. CDR1 SGHKS and CDR2 YYEKEE come from the germline V gene (reference sequence). The CDR3 is made up of 14 amino acids. CDR3 sequence (DNA): TGTGCCAGCAGCTTGGCTCAGGGGGCCACTGGCTACACCTTC. Encoded protein: CASSLAQGATGYTF.

This sequence joins TRBV24-1 and TRBJ2-2; D not certain. CDR3 size: 12 residues. Trimming shortened V by 6 bases and J by 6 bases, and 7 bases separated the two germline ends. Germline V lookup: CDR1 KGHDR, CDR2 SFDVKD. The CDR3 bases are TGTGCCACCAGTTACGGGTCCGGGGAGCTGTTTTTT. This translates into CATSYGSGELFF.

J is TRBJ1-1 and V is TRBV2; 8 nucleotides align to TRBD1. The V gene's germline CDR1 is SNHLY and CDR2 FYNNEI. The CDR3 extends over 15 amino acids. Trimming at V came to 5 bases and at J to 0 bases, leaving 5 bases not matched to a gene. The CDR3 DNA is TGTGCCAGCAGTAACAGGGGGGCGATGAACACTGAAGCTTTCTTT. This encodes CASSNRGAMNTEAFF.

The chain employs TRBV24-1 and TRBJ2-1; 10 bases agree with TRBD2. V trimming: 4 bases; J trimming: 10 bases; junction bases outside the gene matches: 3. Per the germline V gene, CDR1 is KGHDR and CDR2 is SFDVKD. This CDR3 contains 13 residues. The CDR3 coding sequence is TGTGCCACCAGTGACGAACTAGCGGGGGAGCAGTTCTTC. It is translated as CATSDELAGEQFF.

The J gene is TRBJ1-1, the V gene TRBV7-2; the D is unclear. Looked up from germline, CDR1 is SGHTA and CDR2 is FQGNSA. The CDR3 loop spans 15 amino acids. Trimming took off 3 bases at V and 2 bases at J, with 13 bases between the two ends. CDR3 bases: TGTGCCAGCAGCTTTCGTAGGGAGTCTAACACTGAAGCTTTCTTT. It specifies CASSFRRESNTEAFF.

The chain joins TRBV30 to TRBJ1-3; D is unclear. The CDR3 covers 14 residues. Germline-derived CDR1 and CDR2 are GTSNPN and SVGIG (reference sequence). Trimming removed 3 bases from V and 0 bases from J, with 9 bases in between. The chain's CDR3 is CAWSYGSSGNTIYF. The CDR3 nucleotides read TGTGCCTGGAGCTACGGGAGCTCTGGAAACACCATATATTTT. The full variable domain, its missing parts supplied by reference TRBV30 and TRBJ1-3, is SQTIHQWPATLVQPVGSPLSLECTVEGTSNPNLYWYRQAAGRGLQLLFYSVGIGQISSEVPQNLSASRPQDRQFILSSKKLLLSDSGFYLCAWSYGSSGNTIYFGEGSWLTVV.

The chain has TRBV5-4 and TRBJ1-1; D is unclear. CDR3 length: 13 residues. Trimming removed 2 bases from V and 0 bases from J, with 5 bases in between. Germline-derived CDR1 and CDR2 are SGHNT and YYREEE (reference sequence). The CDR3 coding sequence is TGTGCCAGCAGCTTAAACTTGAACACTGAAGCTTTCTTT. Protein: CASSLNLNTEAFF.

Comments on this clone: Other DNA sequences within the sample encode an identical CDR3. V is TRBV12-3 or TRBV12-4 and J is TRBJ1-1; D call uncertain. CDR3 size: 13 residues. V lost 0 bases to trimming and J lost 1 base, with 3 bases between them. The CDR3 DNA sequence: TGTGCCAGCAGTTTAGCCGGGAACACTGAAGCTTTCTTT. Amino acids: CASSLAGNTEAFF.

This chain joins TRBV6-5 and TRBJ1-2; D may be TRBD1 (5 bases). The CDR3 extends over 13 amino acids. Germline lookup yields CDR1 MNHEY and CDR2 SVGAGI. The V end was cut by 6 bases, the J end by 6 bases, with 14 bases between. The CDR3 reads CASRDTFGDGYTF. The DNA of the CDR3 is TGTGCCAGCAGGGACACCTTCGGTGATGGCTACACCTTC.

The CDR3 here is CASSPLVEAFF. The CDR3 coding sequence is TGTGCCAGCAGCCCGCTAGTTGAAGCTTTCTTT. V is TRBV7-9 and J is TRBJ1-1; D is unresolved. V was clipped by 5 bases and J by 7 bases, with 8 bases between them. The CDR3 is 11 amino acids. Germline V lookup: CDR1 SEHNR, CDR2 FQNEAQ (reference sequence).

J is TRBJ2-3 and V is TRBV5-4; TRBD2 agrees at 9 bases. The CDR3 totals 17 residues. V shed 4 bases, J shed 1 base, and the junction held 10 bases outside the gene matches. Germline CDR1 is SGHNT and CDR2 is YYREEE (reference sequence). The CDR3 DNA is TGTGCCAGCAGCGGATATGGCGGGGGGGCAGGCACAGATACGCAGTATTTT. Residues: CASSGYGGGAGTDTQYF. Full variable domain (missing parts from reference TRBV5-4 and TRBJ2-3): ETGVTQSPTHLIKTRGQQVTLRCSSQSGHNTVSWYQQALGQGPQFIFQYYREEENGRGNFPPRFSGLQFPNYSSELNVNALELDDSALYLCASSGYGGGAGTDTQYFGPGTRLTVL.

CDR3 residues: CAISETVNTEAFF. In DNA form, the CDR3 reads TGTGCCATCAGTGAGACAGTGAACACTGAAGCTTTCTTT. This chain joins TRBV10-3 and TRBJ1-1; the D is unclear. The CDR3 has 13 amino acids. Germline CDR1 ENHRY, CDR2 SYGVKD. Trimming left V 2 bases short and J 0 bases short, with 4 bases between.

The V and J genes are TRBV5-1 and TRBJ1-1, with TRBD1 identical over 7 bases. Germline V CDR1 and CDR2: SGHRS, YFSETQ. The CDR3 is made up of 15 amino acids. The trim removed 4 bases at V and 0 bases at J, leaving 6 bases unmatched. This chain's CDR3 is CASSLSGQMNTEAFF. In DNA form, the CDR3 reads TGCGCCAGCAGCCTCTCGGGACAGATGAACACTGAAGCTTTCTTT.